This paragraph covers one TCR beta chain sequence. The data were taken from a study of T cells expressing NK-cell markers. Germline assignment: CDR1 SEHNR and CDR2 FQNEAQ (reference sequence). The CDR3 consists of 16 residues. TCRdb reprocessed the 5' RACE reads and stores each CDR3 protein as one record, lacking DNA. This sample's table has 500,000 to 700,000 distinct CDR3 sequences. This TCR derives from a man aged 18 to 29 in good health. Sequencing input: blood T cells: a sorted CD56 or NKG2C T cell subset, CD4+ or CD8+ T cells, or bulk PBMC T cells (not recorded which). The genes are TRBV7-9 and TRBJ2-2; lacking DNA, the TRBD2 call made by TCRdb goes unchecked. The CDR3 sequence is CASSSGGGTNGGELFF.